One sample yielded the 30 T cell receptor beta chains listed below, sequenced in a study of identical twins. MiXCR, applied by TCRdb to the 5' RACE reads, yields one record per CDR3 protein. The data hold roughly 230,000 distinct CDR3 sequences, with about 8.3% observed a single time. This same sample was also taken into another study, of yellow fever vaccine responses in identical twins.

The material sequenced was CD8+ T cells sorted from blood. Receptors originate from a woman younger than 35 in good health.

The chain's CDR3 is CASSVPRVAGDGTDTQYF. The CDR3, as DNA: TGTGCCAGCAGCGTACCGAGGGTAGCGGGGGATGGCACAGATACGCAGTATTTT. The rearrangement links TRBV11-1 to TRBJ2-3, with 9 positions matching TRBD2. Germline CDR1 is SGHAT and CDR2 is FQDESV (reference sequence). The CDR3 loop spans 18 amino acids. With V trimmed by 5 bases and J by 1 base, 13 bases remained unmatched. Based on the CDR3 plus reference TRBV11-1 and TRBJ2-3, the full variable domain is EAEVAQSPRYKITEKSQAVAFWCDPISGHATLYWYRQILGQGPELLVQFQDESVVDDSQLPKDRFSAERLKGVDSTLKIQPAELGDSAMYLCASSVPRVAGDGTDTQYFGPGTRLTVL.

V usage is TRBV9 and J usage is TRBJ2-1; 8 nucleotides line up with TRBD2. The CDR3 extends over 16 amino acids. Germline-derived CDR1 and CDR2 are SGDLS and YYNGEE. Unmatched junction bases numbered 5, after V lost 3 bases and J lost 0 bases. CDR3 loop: CASSGYGGDSYNEQFF. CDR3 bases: TGTGCCAGCAGCGGCTACGGGGGGGACTCCTACAATGAGCAGTTCTTC.

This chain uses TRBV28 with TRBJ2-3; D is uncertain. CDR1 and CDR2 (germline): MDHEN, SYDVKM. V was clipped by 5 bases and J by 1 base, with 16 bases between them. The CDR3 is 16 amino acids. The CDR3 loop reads CASSPPAAGGTDTQYF. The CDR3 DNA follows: TGTGCCAGCAGTCCCCCCGCTGCAGGAGGCACAGATACGCAGTATTTT.

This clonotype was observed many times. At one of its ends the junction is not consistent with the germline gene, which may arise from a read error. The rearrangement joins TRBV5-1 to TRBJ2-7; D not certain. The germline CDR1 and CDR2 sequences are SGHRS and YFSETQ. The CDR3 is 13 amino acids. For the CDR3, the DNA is TGTGCCAGCAGCTTAGAGTCCTCTTACGAGCAGTACTTC. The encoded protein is CASSLESSYEQYF.

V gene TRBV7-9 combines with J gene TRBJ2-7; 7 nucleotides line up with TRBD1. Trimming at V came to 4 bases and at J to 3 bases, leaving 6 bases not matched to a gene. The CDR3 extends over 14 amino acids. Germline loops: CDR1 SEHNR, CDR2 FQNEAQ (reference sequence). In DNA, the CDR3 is TGTGCCAGCAGCTCTTTGGACAGGTACTACGAGCAGTACTTC. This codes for CASSSLDRYYEQYF.

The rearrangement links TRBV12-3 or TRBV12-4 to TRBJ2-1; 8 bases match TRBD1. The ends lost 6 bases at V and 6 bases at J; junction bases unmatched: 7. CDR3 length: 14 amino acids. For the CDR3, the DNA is TGTGCCAGCAGCTGGACAGGGTCCGTCAATGAGCAGTTCTTC. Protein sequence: CASSWTGSVNEQFF.

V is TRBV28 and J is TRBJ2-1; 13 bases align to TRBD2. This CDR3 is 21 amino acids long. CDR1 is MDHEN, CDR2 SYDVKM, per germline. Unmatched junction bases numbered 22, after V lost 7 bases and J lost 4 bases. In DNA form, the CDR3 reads TGTGCCAGCACTCTGCCCTACCGGACTAGCGGGAGAGGGGGGTCATACAATGAGCAGTTCTTC. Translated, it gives CASTLPYRTSGRGGSYNEQFF.

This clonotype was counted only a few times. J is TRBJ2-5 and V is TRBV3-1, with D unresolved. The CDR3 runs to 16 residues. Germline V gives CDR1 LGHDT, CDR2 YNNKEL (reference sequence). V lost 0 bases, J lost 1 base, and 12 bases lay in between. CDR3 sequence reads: CASSQDHPELQETQYF. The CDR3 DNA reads TGTGCCAGCAGCCAAGACCATCCAGAACTCCAAGAGACCCAGTACTTC.

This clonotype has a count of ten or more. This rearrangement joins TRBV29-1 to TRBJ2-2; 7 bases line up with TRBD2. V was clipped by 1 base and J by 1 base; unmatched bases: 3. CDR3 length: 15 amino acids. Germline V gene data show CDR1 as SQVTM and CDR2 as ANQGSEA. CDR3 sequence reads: CSVEGLAENTGELFF. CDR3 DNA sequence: TGCAGCGTTGAAGGGCTAGCGGAGAACACCGGGGAGCTGTTTTTT.

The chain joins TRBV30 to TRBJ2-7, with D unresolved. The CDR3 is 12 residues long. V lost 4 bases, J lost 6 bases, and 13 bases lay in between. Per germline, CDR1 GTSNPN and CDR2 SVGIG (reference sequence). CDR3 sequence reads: CAWILGNGEQYF. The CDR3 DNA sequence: TGTGCCTGGATATTGGGGAATGGCGAGCAGTACTTC.

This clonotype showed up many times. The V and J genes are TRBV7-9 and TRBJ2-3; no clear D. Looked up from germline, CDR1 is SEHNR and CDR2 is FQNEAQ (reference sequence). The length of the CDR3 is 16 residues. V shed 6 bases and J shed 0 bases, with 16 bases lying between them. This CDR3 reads CASRIWGYSSTDTQYF. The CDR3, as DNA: TGTGCCAGCAGGATTTGGGGATACTCTAGCACAGATACGCAGTATTTT.

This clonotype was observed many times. DNA for the CDR3: TGCGCCAGCAGCCAAGATCCTGGGGGCGAGCAGTACTTC. It encodes CASSQDPGGEQYF. The chain has TRBV4-1 and TRBJ2-7; D could derive from TRBD1 or TRBD2 (5 bases each). The CDR3 is 13 residues long. V was clipped by 0 bases and J by 6 bases, with 9 bases between them. Germline CDR1 is MGHRA and CDR2 is YSYEKL.

Here the CDR3 reads CAITPGTGSHSNQPQHF. The CDR3 nucleotides are TGTGCCATCACTCCAGGGACAGGTTCCCATAGCAATCAGCCCCAGCATTTT. The V gene is TRBV10-3, the J gene TRBJ1-5; TRBD1 aligns across 8 bases. Germline V gene data show CDR1 as ENHRY and CDR2 as SYGVKD. This CDR3 has 17 residues. J gave up 0 bases and V 7 bases, and 11 bases lay outside the gene matches.

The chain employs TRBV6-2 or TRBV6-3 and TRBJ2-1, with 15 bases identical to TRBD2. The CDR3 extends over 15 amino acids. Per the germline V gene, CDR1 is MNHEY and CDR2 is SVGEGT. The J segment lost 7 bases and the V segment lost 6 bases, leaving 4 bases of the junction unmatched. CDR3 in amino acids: CASSRGTSGRNEQFF. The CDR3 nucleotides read TGTGCCAGCAGCCGAGGGACTAGCGGGAGGAATGAGCAGTTCTTC.

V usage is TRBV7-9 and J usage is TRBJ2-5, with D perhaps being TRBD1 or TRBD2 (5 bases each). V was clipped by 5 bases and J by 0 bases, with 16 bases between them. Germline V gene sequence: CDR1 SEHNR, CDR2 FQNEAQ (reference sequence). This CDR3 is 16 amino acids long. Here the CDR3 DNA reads TGTGCCAGCAGCCACCCGGGACCTCGGGACCAAGAGACCCAGTACTTC. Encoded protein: CASSHPGPRDQETQYF.

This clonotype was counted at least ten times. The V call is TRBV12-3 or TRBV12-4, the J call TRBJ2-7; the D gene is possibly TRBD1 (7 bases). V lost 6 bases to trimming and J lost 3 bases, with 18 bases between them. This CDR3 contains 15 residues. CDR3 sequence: CASSPAEGAFYEQYF. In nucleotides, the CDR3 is TGTGCCAGCAGCCCCGCGGAGGGGGCTTTCTACGAGCAGTACTTC.

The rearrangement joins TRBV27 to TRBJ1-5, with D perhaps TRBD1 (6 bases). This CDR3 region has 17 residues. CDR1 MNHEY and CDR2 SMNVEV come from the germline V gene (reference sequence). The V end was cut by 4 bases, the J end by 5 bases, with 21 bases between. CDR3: CASSSLTGHRVDQPQHF. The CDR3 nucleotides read TGTGCCAGCAGTTCGCTGACAGGCCATAGGGTTGATCAGCCCCAGCATTTT.

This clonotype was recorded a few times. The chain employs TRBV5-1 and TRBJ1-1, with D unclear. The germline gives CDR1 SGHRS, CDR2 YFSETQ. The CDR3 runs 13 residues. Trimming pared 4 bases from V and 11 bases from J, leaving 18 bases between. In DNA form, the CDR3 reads TGCGCCAGCAGCCCAAAACACCGACTTGATGCTTTCTTT. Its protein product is CASSPKHRLDAFF.

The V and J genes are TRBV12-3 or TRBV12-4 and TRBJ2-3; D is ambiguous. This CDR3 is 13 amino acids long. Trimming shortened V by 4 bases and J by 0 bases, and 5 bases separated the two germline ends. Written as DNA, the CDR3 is TGTGCCAGCAGTTGGGATAGCACAGATACGCAGTATTTT. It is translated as CASSWDSTDTQYF.

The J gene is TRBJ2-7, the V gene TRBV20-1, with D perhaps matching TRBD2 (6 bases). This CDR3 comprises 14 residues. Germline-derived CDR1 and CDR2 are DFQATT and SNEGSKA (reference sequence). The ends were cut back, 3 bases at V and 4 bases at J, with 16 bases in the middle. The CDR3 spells CSARSVVADYEQYF. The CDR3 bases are TGCAGTGCTAGGTCGGTTGTAGCGGATTACGAGCAGTACTTC.

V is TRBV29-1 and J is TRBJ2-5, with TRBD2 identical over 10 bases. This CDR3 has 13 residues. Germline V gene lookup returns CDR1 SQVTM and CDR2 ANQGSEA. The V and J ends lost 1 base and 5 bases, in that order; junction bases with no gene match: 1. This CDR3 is CSVEALAGETQYF. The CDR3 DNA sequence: TGCAGCGTTGAAGCACTAGCGGGGGAGACCCAGTACTTC.

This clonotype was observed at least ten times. The CDR3 region is CASSLGPLSGELFF. The DNA of the CDR3 is TGTGCCAGCAGCTTGGGACCGTTGTCCGGGGAGCTGTTTTTT. This rearrangement joins TRBV13 to TRBJ2-2, with D tentatively TRBD1 or TRBD2 (5 bases each). The CDR3 length is 14 residues. Looked up from germline, CDR1 is PRHDT and CDR2 is FYEKMQ (reference sequence). V was pared by 3 bases and J by 6 bases, with 11 bases between.

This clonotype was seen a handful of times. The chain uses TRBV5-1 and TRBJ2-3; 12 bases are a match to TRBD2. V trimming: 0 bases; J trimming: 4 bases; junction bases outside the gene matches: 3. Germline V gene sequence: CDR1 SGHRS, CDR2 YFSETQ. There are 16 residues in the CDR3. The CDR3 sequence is CASSLVLAGGSDTQYF. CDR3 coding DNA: TGCGCCAGCAGCTTGGTCCTAGCGGGAGGGTCAGATACGCAGTATTTT.

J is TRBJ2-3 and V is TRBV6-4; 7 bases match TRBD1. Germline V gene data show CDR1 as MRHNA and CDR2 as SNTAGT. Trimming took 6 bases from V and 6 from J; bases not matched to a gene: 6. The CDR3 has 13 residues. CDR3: CASSDTGADTQYF. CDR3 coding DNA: TGTGCCAGCAGCGACACAGGGGCGGATACGCAGTATTTT.

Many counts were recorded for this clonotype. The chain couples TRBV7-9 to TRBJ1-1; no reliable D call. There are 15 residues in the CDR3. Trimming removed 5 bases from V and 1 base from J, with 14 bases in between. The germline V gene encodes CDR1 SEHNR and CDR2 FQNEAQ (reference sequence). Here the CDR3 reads CASSATIFGNTEAFF. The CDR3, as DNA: TGTGCCAGCAGCGCAACCATTTTCGGGAACACTGAAGCTTTCTTT.

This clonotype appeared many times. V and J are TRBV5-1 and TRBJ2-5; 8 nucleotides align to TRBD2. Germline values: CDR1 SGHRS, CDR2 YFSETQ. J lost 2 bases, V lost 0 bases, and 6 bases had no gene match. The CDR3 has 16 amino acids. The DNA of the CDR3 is TGCGCCAGCAGCTTGGTGGCGGGGGGCTTACAAGAGACCCAGTACTTC. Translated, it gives CASSLVAGGLQETQYF.

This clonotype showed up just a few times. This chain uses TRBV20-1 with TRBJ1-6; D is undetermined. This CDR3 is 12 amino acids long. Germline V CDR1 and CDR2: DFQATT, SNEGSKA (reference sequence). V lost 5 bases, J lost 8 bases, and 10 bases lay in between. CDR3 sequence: CSADQIDSPLHF. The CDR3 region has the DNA TGCAGTGCTGATCAAATAGATTCACCCCTCCACTTT.

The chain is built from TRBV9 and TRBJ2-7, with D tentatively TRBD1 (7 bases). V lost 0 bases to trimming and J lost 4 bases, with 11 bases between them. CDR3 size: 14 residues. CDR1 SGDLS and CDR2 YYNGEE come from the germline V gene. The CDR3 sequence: CASSVASGGYEQYF. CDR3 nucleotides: TGTGCCAGCAGCGTAGCGTCAGGGGGGTACGAGCAGTACTTC.

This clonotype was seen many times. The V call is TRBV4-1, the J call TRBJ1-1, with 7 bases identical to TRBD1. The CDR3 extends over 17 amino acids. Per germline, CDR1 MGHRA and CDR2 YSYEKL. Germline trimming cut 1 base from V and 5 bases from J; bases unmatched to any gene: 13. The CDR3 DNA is TGCGCCAGCAGCCAAGTCGAAAAAAGGGGGCGGGATACTGAAGCTTTCTTT. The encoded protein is CASSQVEKRGRDTEAFF.

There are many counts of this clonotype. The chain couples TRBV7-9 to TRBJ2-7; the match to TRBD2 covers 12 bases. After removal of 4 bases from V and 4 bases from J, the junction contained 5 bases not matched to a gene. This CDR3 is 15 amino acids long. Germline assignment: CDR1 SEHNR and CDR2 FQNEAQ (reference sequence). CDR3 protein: CASSSTSGGLYEQYF. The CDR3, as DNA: TGTGCCAGCAGCTCAACTAGCGGGGGGCTATACGAGCAGTACTTC.